These T cell receptor beta chains were read from a single sample in a study of siplizumab effects on memory and regulatory T cells. The protocol was immunoSEQ multiplex PCR, while the TCRdb copy is restricted to in-frame clones and leaves out a portion. Of more than 70,000 clones listed, around 93% were seen once; the top ten hold approximately 18%. Sequencing was performed on CD8+ T cells sorted from blood. These receptors all come from a human donor in good health. Both conserved end residues are part of each CDR3. A D gene is named only where the DNA matches it firmly. Expanded clones are given a class, and other clones once, few, many or no size at all.

- | TRBJ2-1 | 15 | TRBV29-1 | - | TGCAGCGCCGATGAACCGGGAGTATCTGTCAATGAGCAGTTCTTC | CSADEPGVSVNEQFF
- | TRBJ2-5 | 13 | TRBV5-1 | - | TGCGCCAGCAGCGGCGGCAGCCAAGAGACCCAGTACTTC | CASSGGSQETQYF
- | TRBJ2-1 | 14 | TRBV7-6 | - | TGTGCCAGCAGCTTCGGGGGTACTGGGAATGAGCAGTTCTTC | CASSFGGTGNEQFF
- | TRBJ1-1 | 14 | TRBV4-1 | TRBD1 | TGCGCCAGCAGCCAGAGGACAGGGATACCTGAAGCTTTCTTT | CASSQRTGIPEAFF
- | TRBJ2-7 | 13 | TRBV2 | - | TGTGCCATCAACCGGGACACCTCCTACGAGCAGTACTTC | CAINRDTSYEQYF
- | TRBJ1-1 | 12 | TRBV27 | - | TGTGCCAGCAGGGGTACGAACACTGAAGCTTTCTTT | CASRGTNTEAFF
- | TRBJ2-3 | 17 | TRBV4-1 | TRBD1 | TGCGCCAGCAGCCGGGGGTATGGGACAGAGTTGGCAGATACGCAGTATTTT | CASSRGYGTELADTQYF
- | TRBJ2-7 | 14 | TRBV15 | - | TGTGCCACCAGCAGAGACTGGGGCGAATACGAGCAGTACTTC | CATSRDWGEYEQYF
medium-sized | TRBJ2-1 | 13 | TRBV2 | TRBD1 | TGTGCCACGACGGATCCGAGGGGGCATGAGCAGTTCTTC | CATTDPRGHEQFF
- | TRBJ2-7 | 15 | TRBV5-6 | TRBD1 | TGTGCCAGCAGCTTAGGACAGGGATCAAGACGCGAGCAGTACTTC | CASSLGQGSRREQYF
- | TRBJ2-1 | 16 | TRBV2 | - | TGTGCCAGCAGTGAAGAGGCCAGCGAACCCTACAATGAGCAGTTCTTC | CASSEEASEPYNEQFF
- | TRBJ1-2 | 12 | TRBV29-1 | TRBD1 | TGCAGCGTTCGGGACAGGGATTATGGCTACACCTTC | CSVRDRDYGYTF
- | TRBJ1-2 | 15 | TRBV29-1 | - | TGCAGCGTCCCGATAGTAGGGGCGCTTTTTTATGGCTACACCTTC | CSVPIVGALFYGYTF
- | TRBJ2-3 | 16 | TRBV2 | TRBD2 | TGTGCCAGTACTCTAGGGGTAGCGGGGTCCGCAGATACGCAGTATTTT | CASTLGVAGSADTQYF
- | TRBJ2-5 | 15 | TRBV13 | - | TGTGCCAGCAGCCGCTCGCCTGGGAACCAAGAGACCCAGTACTTC | CASSRSPGNQETQYF
- | TRBJ2-1 | 15 | TRBV28 | TRBD2 | TGTGCCAGCACCGGGGGACTAGCGGCTTACAATGAGCAGTTCTTC | CASTGGLAAYNEQFF
- | TRBJ1-2 | 16 | TRBV28 | - | TGTGCCAGCAGTTTTTTGTTCGAGGGAATCAACTATGGCTACACCTTC | CASSFLFEGINYGYTF
- | TRBJ1-5 | 15 | TRBV27 | TRBD1 | TGTGCCAGCAGTTTAAGGGCAGGGGGCTTTCAGCCCCAGCATTTT | CASSLRAGGFQPQHF
- | TRBJ2-2 | 15 | TRBV7-2 | - | TGTGCCAGCAGCCCAAAACACAGGTTCACCGGGGAGCTGTTTTTT | CASSPKHRFTGELFF
- | TRBJ2-7 | 13 | TRBV11-2 | - | TGTGCCAGCAGCTGGGACTTCTCCTACGAGCAGTACTTC | CASSWDFSYEQYF
- | TRBJ1-2 | 13 | TRBV14 | - | TGTGCCAGCAGCCAATCGGGGACGACGGGCTACACCTTC | CASSQSGTTGYTF
- | TRBJ1-2 | 14 | TRBV2 | TRBD1 | TGTGCCAGCAGTTATCCTGACAGGGGGACTGGCTACACCTTC | CASSYPDRGTGYTF
- | TRBJ2-1 | 15 | TRBV9 | TRBD2 | TGTGCCAGCAGCGTTAGCGGGAGCTGGTACAATGAGCAGTTCTTC | CASSVSGSWYNEQFF
- | TRBJ2-7 | 15 | TRBV5-1 | TRBD2 | TGCGCCAGCAGCTACCACGAGGCGGGAGCTCAAGAGCAGTACTTC | CASSYHEAGAQEQYF